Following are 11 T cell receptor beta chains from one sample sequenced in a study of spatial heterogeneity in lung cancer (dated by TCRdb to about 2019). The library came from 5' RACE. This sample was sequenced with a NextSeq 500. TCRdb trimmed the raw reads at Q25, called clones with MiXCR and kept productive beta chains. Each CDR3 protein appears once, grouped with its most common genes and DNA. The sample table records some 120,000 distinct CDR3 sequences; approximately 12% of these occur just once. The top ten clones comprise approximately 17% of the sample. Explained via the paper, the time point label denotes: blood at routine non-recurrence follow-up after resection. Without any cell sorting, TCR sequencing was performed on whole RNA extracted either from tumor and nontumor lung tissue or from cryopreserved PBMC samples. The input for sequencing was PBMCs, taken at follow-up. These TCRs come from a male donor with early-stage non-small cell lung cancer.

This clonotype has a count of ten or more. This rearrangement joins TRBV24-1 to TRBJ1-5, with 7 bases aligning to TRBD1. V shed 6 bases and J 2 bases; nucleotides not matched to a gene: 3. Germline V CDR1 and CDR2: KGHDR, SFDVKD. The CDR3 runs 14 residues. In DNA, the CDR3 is TGTGCCACCAGTTCCGACAGGGGCAATCAGCCCCAGCATTTT. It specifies CATSSDRGNQPQHF.

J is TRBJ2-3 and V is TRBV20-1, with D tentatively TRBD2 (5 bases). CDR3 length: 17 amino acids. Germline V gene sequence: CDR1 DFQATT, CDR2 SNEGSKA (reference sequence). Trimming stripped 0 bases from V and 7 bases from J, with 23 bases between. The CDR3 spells CSARDGGGPTWRNTQYF. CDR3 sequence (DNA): TGCAGTGCTAGAGATGGAGGCGGGCCGACTTGGCGTAATACGCAGTATTTT.

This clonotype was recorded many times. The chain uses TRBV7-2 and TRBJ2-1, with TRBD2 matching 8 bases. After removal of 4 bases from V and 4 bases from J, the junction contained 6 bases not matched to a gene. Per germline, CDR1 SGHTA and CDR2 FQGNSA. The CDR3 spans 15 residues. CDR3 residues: CASSWEVAGYNEQFF. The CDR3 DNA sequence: TGTGCCAGCAGCTGGGAGGTAGCGGGATACAATGAGCAGTTCTTC.

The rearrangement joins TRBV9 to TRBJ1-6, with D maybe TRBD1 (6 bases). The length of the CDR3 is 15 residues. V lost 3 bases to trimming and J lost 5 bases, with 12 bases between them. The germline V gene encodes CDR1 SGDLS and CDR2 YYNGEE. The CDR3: CASSAAGQHNSPLHF. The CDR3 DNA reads TGTGCCAGCAGCGCAGCCGGACAGCATAATTCACCCCTCCACTTT.

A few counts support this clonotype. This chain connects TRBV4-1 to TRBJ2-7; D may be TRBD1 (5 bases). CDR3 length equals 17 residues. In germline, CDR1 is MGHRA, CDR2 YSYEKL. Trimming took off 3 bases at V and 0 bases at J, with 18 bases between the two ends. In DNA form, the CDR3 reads TGCGCCAGCAGCCAGGGGCTCTTGGCCAAGAGCTCCTACGAGCAGTACTTC. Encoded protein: CASSQGLLAKSSYEQYF.

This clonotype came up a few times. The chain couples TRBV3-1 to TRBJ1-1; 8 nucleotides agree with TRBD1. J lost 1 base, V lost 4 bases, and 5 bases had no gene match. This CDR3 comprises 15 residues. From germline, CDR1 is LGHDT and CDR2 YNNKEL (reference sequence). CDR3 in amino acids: CASSPSGTGNTEAFF. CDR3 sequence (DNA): TGTGCCAGCAGCCCATCCGGGACAGGGAACACTGAAGCTTTCTTT.

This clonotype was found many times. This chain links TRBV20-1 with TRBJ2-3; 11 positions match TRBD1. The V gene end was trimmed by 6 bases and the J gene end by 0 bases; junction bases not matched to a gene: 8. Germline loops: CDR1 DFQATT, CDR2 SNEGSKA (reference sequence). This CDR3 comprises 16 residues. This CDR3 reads CSAENRDRGSTDTQYF. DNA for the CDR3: TGCAGTGCAGAGAACCGGGACAGGGGGAGCACAGATACGCAGTATTTT.

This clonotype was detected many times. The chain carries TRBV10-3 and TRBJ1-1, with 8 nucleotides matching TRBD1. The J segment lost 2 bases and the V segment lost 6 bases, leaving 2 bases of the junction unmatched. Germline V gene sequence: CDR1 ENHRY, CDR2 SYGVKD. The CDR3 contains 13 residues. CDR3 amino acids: CAIRDRANTEAFF. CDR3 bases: TGTGCCATCAGGGACAGGGCCAACACTGAAGCTTTCTTT.

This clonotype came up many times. The CDR3 loop is CASSQESQGAGYGYTF. CDR3 nucleotides: TGTGCCAGCAGCCAAGAATCCCAGGGAGCCGGCTATGGCTACACCTTC. This rearrangement joins TRBV3-1 to TRBJ1-2; D may be TRBD1 (5 bases). The germline V gene has CDR1 LGHDT and CDR2 YNNKEL (reference sequence). The CDR3 totals 16 residues. V lost 0 bases and J lost 4, with 15 bases in between. Full variable domain (missing parts from reference TRBV3-1 and TRBJ1-2): DTAVSQTPKYLVTQMGNDKSIKCEQNLGHDTMYWYKQDSKKFLKIMFSYNNKELIINETVPNRFSPKSPDKAHLNLHINSLELGDSAVYFCASSQESQGAGYGYTFGSGTRLTVV.

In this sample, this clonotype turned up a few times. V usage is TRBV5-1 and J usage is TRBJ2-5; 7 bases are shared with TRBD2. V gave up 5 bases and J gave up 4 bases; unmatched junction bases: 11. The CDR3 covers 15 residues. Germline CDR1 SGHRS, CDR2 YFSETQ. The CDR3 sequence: CASRGGRGIGETQYF. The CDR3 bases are TGCGCCAGCAGGGGAGGGCGAGGGATCGGAGAGACCCAGTACTTC. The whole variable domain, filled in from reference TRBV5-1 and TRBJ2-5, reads KAGVTQTPRYLIKTRGQQVTLSCSPISGHRSVSWYQQTPGQGLQFLFEYFSETQRNKGNFPGRFSGRQFSNSRSEMNVSTLELGDSALYLCASRGGRGIGETQYFGPGTRLLVL.

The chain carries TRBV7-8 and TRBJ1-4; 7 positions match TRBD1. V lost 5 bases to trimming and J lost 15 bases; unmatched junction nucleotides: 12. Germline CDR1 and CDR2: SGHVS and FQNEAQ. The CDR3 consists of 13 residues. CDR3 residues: CASSPSRDSGVFF. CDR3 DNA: TGTGCCAGCAGCCCGAGCCGGGACAGTGGAGTGTTTTTT.